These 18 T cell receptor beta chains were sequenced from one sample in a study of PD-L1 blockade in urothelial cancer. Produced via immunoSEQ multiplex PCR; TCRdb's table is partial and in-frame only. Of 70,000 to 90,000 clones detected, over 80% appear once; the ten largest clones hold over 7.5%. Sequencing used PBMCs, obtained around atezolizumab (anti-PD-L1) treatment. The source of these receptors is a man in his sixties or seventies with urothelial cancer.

The CDR3 spells CASSATLVGELFF. Here the CDR3 DNA reads TGTGCCAGCAGCGCAACACTAGTCGGGGAGCTGTTTTTT. The chain links TRBV7-9 to TRBJ2-2, with a weak D call TRBD2 (5 bases). V lost 5 bases, J lost 7 bases, and 11 bases lay in between. CDR3 size: 13 residues. Germline V gene sequence: CDR1 SEHNR, CDR2 FQNEAQ (reference sequence).

The CDR3 is CASSAGMTSTWTDTQYF. The CDR3 DNA follows: TGTGCCAGCAGTGCGGGAATGACTAGCACCTGGACAGATACGCAGTATTTT. The chain combines TRBV2 with TRBJ2-3, with TRBD2 matching 7 bases. The junction had 13 bases not matched to a gene; V was cut back by 4 bases and J by 3 bases. The germline V gene has CDR1 SNHLY and CDR2 FYNNEI. This CDR3 is built from 17 residues.

In nucleotides, the CDR3 is TGTGCCAGCACCATAGACAGCTTTCAGCCCCAGCATTTT. Translation gives CASTIDSFQPQHF. The chain couples TRBV6-5 to TRBJ1-5; D possibly corresponds to TRBD1 (5 bases). The V gene lost 7 bases and the J gene lost 6 bases, with 13 bases spanning the gap. Looked up from germline, CDR1 is MNHEY and CDR2 is SVGAGI. The CDR3 has 13 amino acids.

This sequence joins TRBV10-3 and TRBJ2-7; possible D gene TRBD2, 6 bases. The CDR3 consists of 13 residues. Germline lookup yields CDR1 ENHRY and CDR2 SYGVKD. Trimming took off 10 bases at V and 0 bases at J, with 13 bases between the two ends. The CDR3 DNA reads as TGTGCCACCTGGACGGGGGACTCCTACGAGCAGTACTTC. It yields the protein CATWTGDSYEQYF.

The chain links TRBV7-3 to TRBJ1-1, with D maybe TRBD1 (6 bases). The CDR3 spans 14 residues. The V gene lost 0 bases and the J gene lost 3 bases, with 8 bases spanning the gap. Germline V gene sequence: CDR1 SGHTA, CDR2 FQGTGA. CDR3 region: CASSLTYRDTEAFF. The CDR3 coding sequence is TGTGCCAGCAGCTTAACTTACAGGGACACTGAAGCTTTCTTT.

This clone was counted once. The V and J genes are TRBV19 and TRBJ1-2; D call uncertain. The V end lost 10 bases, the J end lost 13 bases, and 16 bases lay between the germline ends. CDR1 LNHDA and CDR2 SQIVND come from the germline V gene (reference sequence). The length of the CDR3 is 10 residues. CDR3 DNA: TGTGCCACCGGAACAGAGACTAGCACCTTC. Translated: CATGTETSTF.

The CDR3 DNA reads as TGTGCCAGCAGTCTAGCGGGAGTTGGCGGGGAGCTGTTTTTT. It specifies CASSLAGVGGELFF. The chain joins TRBV7-3 to TRBJ2-2; the match to TRBD2 covers 10 bases. The CDR3 is made up of 14 amino acids. Trimming at V came to 6 bases and at J to 7 bases, leaving 5 bases not matched to a gene. Germline V gene lookup returns CDR1 SGHTA and CDR2 FQGTGA.

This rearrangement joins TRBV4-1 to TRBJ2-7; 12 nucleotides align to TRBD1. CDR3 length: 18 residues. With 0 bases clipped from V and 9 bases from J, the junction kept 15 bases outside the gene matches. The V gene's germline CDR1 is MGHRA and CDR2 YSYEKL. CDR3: CASSQDLGTGGSIPGQYF. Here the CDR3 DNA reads TGCGCCAGCAGCCAAGATCTCGGGACAGGGGGCTCCATCCCGGGGCAGTACTTC.

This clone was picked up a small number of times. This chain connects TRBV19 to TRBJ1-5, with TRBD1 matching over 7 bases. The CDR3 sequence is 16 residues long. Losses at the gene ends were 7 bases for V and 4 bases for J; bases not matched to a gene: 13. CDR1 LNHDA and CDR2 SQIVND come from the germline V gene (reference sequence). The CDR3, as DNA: TGTGCCAGTAAGGCCACTCGGACAGGACCAAATCAGCCCCAGCATTTT. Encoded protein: CASKATRTGPNQPQHF. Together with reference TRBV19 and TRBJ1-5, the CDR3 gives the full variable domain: DGGITQSPKYLFRKEGQNVTLSCEQNLNHDAMYWYRQDPGQGLRLIYYSQIVNDFQKGDIAEGYSVSREKKESFPLTVTSAQKNPTAFYLCASKATRTGPNQPQHFGDGTRLSIL.

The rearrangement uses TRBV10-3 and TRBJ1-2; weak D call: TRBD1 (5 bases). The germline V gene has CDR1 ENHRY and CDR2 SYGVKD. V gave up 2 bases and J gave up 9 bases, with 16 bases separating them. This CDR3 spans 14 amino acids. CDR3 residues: CAISERAAEGSYTF. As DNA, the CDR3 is TGTGCCATCAGTGAGCGGGCGGCGGAGGGGAGCTACACCTTC.

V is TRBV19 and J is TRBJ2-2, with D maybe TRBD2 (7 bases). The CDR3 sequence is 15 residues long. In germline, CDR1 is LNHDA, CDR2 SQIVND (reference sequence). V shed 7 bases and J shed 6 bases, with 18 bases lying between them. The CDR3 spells CASTRGGQVSGELFF. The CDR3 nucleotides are TGTGCCAGTACCCGCGGGGGCCAGGTGTCCGGGGAGCTGTTTTTT.

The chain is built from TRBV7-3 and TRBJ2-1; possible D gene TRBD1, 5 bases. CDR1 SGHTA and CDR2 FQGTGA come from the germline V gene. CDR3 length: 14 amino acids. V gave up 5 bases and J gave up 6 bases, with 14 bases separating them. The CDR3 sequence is CASSTGQGFNEQFF. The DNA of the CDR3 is TGTGCCAGCAGCACCGGTCAGGGTTTCAATGAGCAGTTCTTC.

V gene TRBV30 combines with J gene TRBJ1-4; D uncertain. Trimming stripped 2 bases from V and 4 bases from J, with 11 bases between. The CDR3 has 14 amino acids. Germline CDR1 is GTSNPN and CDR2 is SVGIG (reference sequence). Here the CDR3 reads CAWSPTRVNEKLFF. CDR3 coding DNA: TGTGCCTGGAGTCCGACCCGGGTTAATGAAAAACTGTTTTTT.

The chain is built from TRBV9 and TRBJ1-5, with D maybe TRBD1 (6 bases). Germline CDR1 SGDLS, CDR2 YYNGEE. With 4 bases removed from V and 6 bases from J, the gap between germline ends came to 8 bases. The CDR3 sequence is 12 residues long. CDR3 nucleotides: TGTGCCAGCAGCAAAGGGGGTCAGCCCCAGCATTTT. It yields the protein CASSKGGQPQHF.

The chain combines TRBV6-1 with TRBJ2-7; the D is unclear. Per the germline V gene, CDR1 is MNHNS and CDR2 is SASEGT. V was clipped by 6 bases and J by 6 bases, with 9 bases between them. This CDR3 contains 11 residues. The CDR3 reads CASSLLGEQYF. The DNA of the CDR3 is TGTGCCAGCAGCCTTCTCGGCGAGCAGTACTTC.

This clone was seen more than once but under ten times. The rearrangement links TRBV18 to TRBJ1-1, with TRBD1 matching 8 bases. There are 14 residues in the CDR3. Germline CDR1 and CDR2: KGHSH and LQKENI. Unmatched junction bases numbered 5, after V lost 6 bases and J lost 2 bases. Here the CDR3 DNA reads TGTGCCAGCTCCTTTGGGACAGGTAACACTGAAGCTTTCTTT. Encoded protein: CASSFGTGNTEAFF.

The chain's CDR3 is CASSLPWGGASTDTQYF. In DNA, the CDR3 is TGTGCCAGCAGCCTCCCCTGGGGGGGAGCTAGCACAGATACGCAGTATTTT. The genes are TRBV7-9 and TRBJ2-3; 7 bases map to TRBD2. Germline-derived CDR1 and CDR2 are SEHNR and FQNEAQ (reference sequence). The J segment lost 0 bases and the V segment lost 5 bases, leaving 11 bases of the junction unmatched. The CDR3 spans 17 residues.

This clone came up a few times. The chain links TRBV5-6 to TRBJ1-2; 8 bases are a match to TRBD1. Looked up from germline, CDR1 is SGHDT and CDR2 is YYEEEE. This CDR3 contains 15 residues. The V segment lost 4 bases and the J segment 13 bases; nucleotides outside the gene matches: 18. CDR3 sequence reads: CASSGGGQETPLGTF. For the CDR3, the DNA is TGTGCCAGCAGCGGGGGGGGACAGGAGACCCCACTAGGCACCTTC.